The rows below give T cell receptor beta chains drawn from one sample of a study of blood T cells in healthy people across ages. TCRdb fed the 5' RACE reads into MiXCR, producing one record per CDR3 protein. This sample has hundreds of thousands of distinct CDR3 sequences, with around 28% found just once. The sample was blood. The receptors originated from a woman aged 80 or older in good health. Both conserved end residues are part of each CDR3.

v_gene,j_gene,CDR3aa
TRBV5-5,.,CASSPQTTGETQYF
TRBV20-1,TRBJ2-1,CSARDGVRASHNEQFF
TRBV6-2/TRBV6-3,TRBJ1-2,CASSWGRTYGYTF
TRBV7-2,TRBJ1-5,CASSQAGVNQPQHF
TRBV6-2/TRBV6-3,TRBJ2-7,CASSPEREPYF
TRBV18,TRBJ1-4,CASSENRGNEKLFF
TRBV20-1,TRBJ2-1,CSAKRLAGFSYNEQFF
TRBV25-1,TRBJ1-2,CASSGTRQGLYGYTF
TRBV28,TRBJ2-1,CATADRGPYNEQFF
TRBV6-5,TRBJ1-5,CASSRQHSNQPQHF
TRBV6-5,TRBJ2-1,CASKDQQANSYNEQFF
TRBV18,TRBJ1-2,CASSPSGGDNYGYTF